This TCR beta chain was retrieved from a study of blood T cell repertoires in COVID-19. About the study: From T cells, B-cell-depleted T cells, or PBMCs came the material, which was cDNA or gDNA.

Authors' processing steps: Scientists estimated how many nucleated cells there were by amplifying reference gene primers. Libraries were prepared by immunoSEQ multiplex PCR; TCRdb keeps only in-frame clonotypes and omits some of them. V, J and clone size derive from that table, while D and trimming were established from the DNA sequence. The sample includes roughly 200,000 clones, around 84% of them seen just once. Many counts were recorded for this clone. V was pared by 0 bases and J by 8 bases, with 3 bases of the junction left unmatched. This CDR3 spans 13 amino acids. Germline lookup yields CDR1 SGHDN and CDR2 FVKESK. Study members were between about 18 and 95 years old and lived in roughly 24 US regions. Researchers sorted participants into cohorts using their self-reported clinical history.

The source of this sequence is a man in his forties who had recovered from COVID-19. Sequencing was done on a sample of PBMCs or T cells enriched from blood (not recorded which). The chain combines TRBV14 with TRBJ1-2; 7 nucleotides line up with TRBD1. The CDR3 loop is CASSQDLGGGYTF. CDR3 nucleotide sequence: TGTGCCAGCAGCCAAGATCTAGGGGGCGGCTACACCTTC.